This T cell receptor beta chain originates from a study of T cell changes during pregnancy in multiple sclerosis. J gave up 9 bases and V 4 bases, and 6 bases lay outside the gene matches. CDR3 length: 15 residues. Germline CDR1 and CDR2: MGHRA and YSYEKL. Clones were sequenced by immunoSEQ multiplex PCR, and TCRdb holds only the in-frame ones, with some missing. The data show about 42,000 clones, more than 90% seen once. The sequence was collected from a female donor in good health, enrolled as a control in a pregnancy study. The material sequenced was CD4+ T cells from peripheral blood mononuclear cells, taken after pregnancy. The genes are TRBV4-1 and TRBJ2-1; 13 bases fit TRBD2. The CDR3 loop is CASSPGLAGVGEQFF. CDR3 nucleotide sequence: TGCGCCAGCAGCCCCGGACTAGCGGGAGTTGGTGAGCAGTTCTTC.